These 30 T cell receptor beta chains were all obtained from the same sample, sequenced in a study of blood T cell repertoires in COVID-19. Profiled with immunoSEQ multiplex PCR; TCRdb holds only in-frame clones, not every one. There are about half a million clones in the sample; 70% to 90% occur only once, and 3.2% lies in the top ten. Sequenced: peripheral blood. The receptors here all came from a human donor in a cohort sampled during active COVID-19.

This clone appeared a single time. This sequence joins TRBV5-4 and TRBJ2-2; D remains ambiguous. This CDR3 region has 16 residues. The germline V gene encodes CDR1 SGHNT and CDR2 YYREEE (reference sequence). Between the trimmed V and J ends, which lost 4 bases and 3 bases, there was a span of 16 bases. The CDR3 spells CASSPRPSRDTGELFF. The CDR3 DNA reads as TGTGCCAGCAGCCCCCGACCCTCACGGGACACCGGGGAGCTGTTTTTT.

Remarks on this clone: This may stem from a read error, because a much larger clone lies one nucleotide away. The J gene is TRBJ1-1, the V gene TRBV5-8; 7 nucleotides match TRBD1. CDR1 is SGHTS, CDR2 YDEGEE, per germline. The V and J ends lost 4 bases and 1 base, in that order; junction bases with no gene match: 1. The CDR3 runs 13 residues. The CDR3 protein is CASSRDRNTEAFF. CDR3 bases: TGTGCCAGCAGCCGGGACAGGAACACTGAAGCTTTCTTT.

The V call is TRBV18, the J call TRBJ1-3; D is undetermined. Trimming stripped 6 bases from V and 4 bases from J, with 13 bases between. The CDR3 contains 14 residues. In germline, CDR1 is KGHSH, CDR2 LQKENI. This chain's CDR3 is CASSGETKGNTIYF. CDR3 coding DNA: TGTGCCAGCTCTGGGGAGACCAAGGGAAACACCATATATTTT.

This chain joins TRBV4-1 and TRBJ2-5; 7 bases are shared with TRBD1. There are 15 residues in the CDR3. Trimming cost V 1 base and J 4 bases; bases outside gene matches: 6. Germline CDR1 is MGHRA and CDR2 is YSYEKL. This CDR3 is CASSQAPTGRETQYF. In DNA, the CDR3 is TGCGCCAGCAGCCAAGCCCCGACAGGGCGAGAGACCCAGTACTTC.

This sequence joins TRBV27 and TRBJ2-7; TRBD2 aligns across 13 bases. With 5 bases clipped from V and 0 bases from J, the junction kept 10 bases outside the gene matches. Germline V gives CDR1 MNHEY, CDR2 SMNVEV (reference sequence). The CDR3 covers 18 residues. CDR3 nucleotides: TGTGCCAGCAGTCTTATCGGACTAGCGGGAGTCAGCTCCTACGAGCAGTACTTC. As protein: CASSLIGLAGVSSYEQYF.

V is TRBV5-8 and J is TRBJ1-2, with a weak D call TRBD1 (5 bases). The germline CDR1 and CDR2 sequences are SGHTS and YDEGEE. The V gene lost 4 bases and the J gene lost 3 bases, with 10 bases spanning the gap. The CDR3 loop spans 13 amino acids. The CDR3 reads CASSPDSYYGYTF. Written as DNA, the CDR3 is TGTGCCAGCAGCCCCGACAGCTACTATGGCTACACCTTC. The full variable domain, completed using reference TRBV5-8 and TRBJ1-2, is EAGVTQSPTHLIKTRGQQATLRCSPISGHTSVYWYQQALGLGLQFLLWYDEGEERNRGNFPPRFSGRQFPNYSSELNVNALELEDSALYLCASSPDSYYGYTFGSGTRLTVV.

Only one count was recorded for this clone. V usage is TRBV7-9 and J usage is TRBJ1-1; D is unresolved. CDR3 length: 14 residues. Trimming removed 2 bases at V and 1 base at J, with 8 bases between. The germline gives CDR1 SEHNR, CDR2 FQNEAQ (reference sequence). CDR3 region: CASSLPVTNTEAFF. The CDR3 nucleotides are TGTGCCAGCAGCTTACCAGTTACGAACACTGAAGCTTTCTTT.

The CDR3: CASSYRGGEIIYGYTF. For the CDR3, the DNA is TGTGCCAGCAGTTACCGGGGGGGCGAGATTATCTATGGCTACACCTTC. V usage is TRBV6-2 or TRBV6-3 and J usage is TRBJ1-2; D may be TRBD1 (6 bases). The V end was cut by 2 bases, the J end by 4 bases, with 17 bases between. Per the germline V gene, CDR1 is MNHEY and CDR2 is SVGEGT. The CDR3 is 16 residues long.

V usage is TRBV6-5 and J usage is TRBJ1-1; TRBD1 is a possible D gene (6 bases). Trimming stripped 0 bases from V and 8 bases from J, with 16 bases between. The CDR3 totals 15 residues. Germline CDR1 reads MNHEY; CDR2 reads SVGAGI. The CDR3: CASSYSDRRTGEAFF. DNA for the CDR3: TGTGCCAGCAGTTACTCCGACCGCCGAACAGGGGAAGCTTTCTTT.

The V call is TRBV18, the J call TRBJ2-5; D possibly corresponds to TRBD1 (5 bases). The germline V gene encodes CDR1 KGHSH and CDR2 LQKENI. V gave up 3 bases and J gave up 4 bases, with 9 bases separating them. The CDR3 contains 13 residues. CDR3 protein: CASSPGLLETQYF. CDR3 in DNA: TGTGCCAGCTCACCGGGGCTGCTAGAGACCCAGTACTTC.

The chain has TRBV5-1 and TRBJ1-1, with 7 positions matching TRBD1. The J segment lost 4 bases and the V segment lost 7 bases, leaving 10 bases of the junction unmatched. Germline CDR1 is SGHRS and CDR2 is YFSETQ. The length of the CDR3 is 14 residues. In nucleotides, the CDR3 is TGCGCCAGCCAGAAGAGACAGGGCTTCACTGAAGCTTTCTTT. This codes for CASQKRQGFTEAFF. The variable domain in full, completed from reference TRBV5-1 and TRBJ1-1, reads KAGVTQTPRYLIKTRGQQVTLSCSPISGHRSVSWYQQTPGQGLQFLFEYFSETQRNKGNFPGRFSGRQFSNSRSEMNVSTLELGDSALYLCASQKRQGFTEAFFGQGTRLTVV.

This chain links TRBV9 with TRBJ2-7; possible D gene TRBD1, 7 bases. Germline CDR1 reads SGDLS; CDR2 reads YYNGEE. V was clipped by 2 bases and J by 4 bases, with 19 bases between them. This CDR3 region has 16 residues. The CDR3 DNA reads as TGTGCCAGCAGCGTTGGAGGGGGCCCTCGAAATTACGAGCAGTACTTC. This gives the protein CASSVGGGPRNYEQYF.

This chain links TRBV6-5 with TRBJ1-2; TRBD1 is a possible D gene (5 bases). V was trimmed by 5 bases and J by 5 bases, leaving 12 bases between them. This CDR3 has 13 residues. CDR1 and CDR2 (germline): MNHEY, SVGAGI. Here the CDR3 reads CASSRDSGYGYTF. The CDR3 nucleotides are TGTGCCAGCAGTCGGGACTCGGGGTATGGCTACACCTTC.

The rearrangement joins TRBV20-1 to TRBJ2-5; TRBD2 matches at 11 bases. Per germline, CDR1 DFQATT and CDR2 SNEGSKA (reference sequence). The CDR3 runs to 17 residues. Trimming cost V 3 bases and J 5 bases; bases outside gene matches: 14. The CDR3 here is CSASIPGLAEPWETQYF. For the CDR3, the DNA is TGCAGTGCTAGTATTCCGGGACTAGCGGAGCCTTGGGAGACCCAGTACTTC.

This chain uses TRBV20-1 with TRBJ2-1; D is unresolved. Germline V gives CDR1 DFQATT, CDR2 SNEGSKA (reference sequence). CDR3 size: 11 residues. This CDR3 reads CSPFSRNEQFF. CDR3 coding DNA: TGCAGCCCCTTTAGTCGCAATGAGCAGTTCTTC.

This clone has just one count. V gene TRBV7-2 combines with J gene TRBJ2-7, with TRBD1 matching 9 bases. V dropped 5 bases and J dropped 5; count of bases not matched to a gene: 10. Germline V gene sequence: CDR1 SGHTA, CDR2 FQGNSA. CDR3 size: 15 residues. CDR3 DNA sequence: TGTGCCAGCAGCCGGGGACAGGGCCCCAATCACGAGCAGTACTTC. Residues: CASSRGQGPNHEQYF.

The CDR3 DNA sequence: TGTGCCTGGAGTAGAGCGGTAGGGGGCCAAGAGACCCAGTACTTC. Translating gives CAWSRAVGGQETQYF. The chain couples TRBV30 to TRBJ2-5, with D maybe TRBD1 (6 bases). This CDR3 has 15 amino acids. Germline CDR1 reads GTSNPN; CDR2 reads SVGIG (reference sequence). Trimming left V 2 bases short and J 1 base short, with 14 bases between.

This chain links TRBV21-1 with TRBJ2-3; the listed D gene, TRBD2, was not tested against the DNA. TRBV21-1 is shown as a pseudogene. The CDR3 contains 16 residues. In nucleotides, the CDR3 is TGTGCCAGCAGCAAAGCGCGGGAGAGATTCACAGATACGCAGTATTTT. It translates to CASSKARERFTDTQYF.

The rearrangement uses TRBV7-6 and TRBJ2-3; the match to TRBD2 covers 9 bases. Germline V gene sequence: CDR1 SGHVS, CDR2 FNYEAQ. CDR3 length equals 16 residues. The V and J ends lost 5 bases and 4 bases, in that order; junction bases with no gene match: 10. DNA for the CDR3: TGTGCCAGCAGCCCCCTTAGCGGGAGTGCTGCAGATACGCAGTATTTT. Protein product: CASSPLSGSAADTQYF. The full variable domain, completed using reference TRBV7-6 and TRBJ2-3, is GAGVSQSPRYKVTKRGQDVALRCDPISGHVSLYWYRQALGQGPEFLTYFNYEAQQDKSGLPNDRFSAERPEGSISTLTIQRTEQRDSAMYRCASSPLSGSAADTQYFGPGTRLTVL.

V gene TRBV4-2 combines with J gene TRBJ1-1; D call uncertain. The CDR3 extends over 15 amino acids. The V gene lost 4 bases and the J gene lost 5 bases, with 17 bases spanning the gap. Germline assignment: CDR1 LGHNA and CDR2 YNFKEQ. This CDR3 is CASSPRLRVGTEAFF. The DNA of the CDR3 is TGTGCCAGCAGCCCCCGTCTCCGGGTCGGGACTGAAGCTTTCTTT.

V and J are TRBV10-3 and TRBJ1-2, with a possible D match to TRBD1 (6 bases). This CDR3 comprises 15 residues. Deletions cut 3 bases from V and 4 bases from J, with 15 bases between. CDR1 and CDR2 (germline): ENHRY, SYGVKD. CDR3 DNA: TGTGCCATCAGTGATTTGGGGGCCACCTTCTATGGCTACACCTTC. Amino acid sequence: CAISDLGATFYGYTF.

The rearrangement uses TRBV5-1 and TRBJ2-2, with TRBD2 matching 7 bases. V was pared by 1 base and J by 7 bases, with 10 bases of the junction left unmatched. The CDR3 has 16 amino acids. Looked up from germline, CDR1 is SGHRS and CDR2 is YFSETQ. This chain's CDR3 is CASSLIGTGGLGELFF. Here the CDR3 DNA reads TGCGCCAGCAGCTTGATTGGGACGGGAGGCCTCGGGGAGCTGTTTTTT.

The sample holds a few counts of this clone. The chain carries TRBV3-1 (or the pseudogene TRBV3-2) and TRBJ1-2; unclear D gene. The CDR3 loop spans 15 amino acids. Germline V lookup: CDR1 LGHDT, CDR2 YNNKEL (reference sequence). Trimming took off 6 bases at V and 4 bases at J, with 18 bases between the two ends. CDR3 in amino acids: CASSPDLRGSYGYTF. CDR3 coding DNA: TGTGCCAGCAGTCCCGACCTGCGCGGTAGCTATGGCTACACCTTC.

The gene calls are TRBV7-3 and TRBJ1-1; D is undetermined. V shed 5 bases and J shed 9 bases, with 19 bases lying between them. This CDR3 spans 14 amino acids. Germline CDR1 SGHTA, CDR2 FQGTGA. CDR3 coding DNA: TGTGCCAGCAGCCCGATTGATGAACACCATCAAGCTTTCTTT. This gives the protein CASSPIDEHHQAFF.

CDR3 sequence: CASSRVDRRGINTEAFF. CDR3 DNA sequence: TGTGCCAGCAGTCGAGTCGACCGCAGGGGGATCAACACTGAAGCTTTCTTT. This chain joins TRBV5-6 and TRBJ1-1; 7 positions match TRBD1. CDR3 length: 17 residues. V gave up 5 bases and J gave up 2 bases; unmatched junction bases: 15. Germline V CDR1 and CDR2: SGHDT, YYEEEE.

V and J are TRBV27 and TRBJ1-5; D not certain. V lost 3 bases and J 3 bases, leaving 9 bases between the germline ends. CDR1 MNHEY and CDR2 SMNVEV come from the germline V gene (reference sequence). The CDR3 is 14 residues long. The CDR3 DNA reads as TGTGCCAGCAGTTTCGGTACTCACAATCAGCCCCAGCATTTT. Residues: CASSFGTHNQPQHF.

V gene TRBV21-1 combines with J gene TRBJ1-2; the table's D call of TRBD1 was not tested on the DNA. TRBV21-1 is a pseudogene. This CDR3 region has 17 residues. Here the CDR3 reads CASSRLSRDRGFNGYTF. DNA for the CDR3: TGTGCCAGCAGCAGACTTTCCCGGGACAGGGGATTTAATGGCTACACCTTC.

The chain has TRBV3-1 (or the pseudogene TRBV3-2) and TRBJ1-1; D gene uncertain. The germline V and J ends were trimmed by 6 bases and 3 bases, with 14 bases remaining between them. The CDR3 length is 14 residues. CDR1 and CDR2 from the germline V gene are LGHDT and YNNKEL (reference sequence). CDR3 nucleotides: TGTGCCAGCAGGGGGAGGGCGAGGGACACTGAAGCTTTCTTT. As protein: CASRGRARDTEAFF.

The rearrangement links TRBV19 to TRBJ1-5; 7 bases match TRBD1. V dropped 6 bases and J dropped 5; count of bases not matched to a gene: 10. Germline V gene data show CDR1 as LNHDA and CDR2 as SQIVND (reference sequence). This CDR3 region has 15 residues. CDR3: CASSLGTERYQPQHF. The DNA for the CDR3 is TGTGCCAGTAGCCTTGGGACAGAAAGGTATCAGCCCCAGCATTTT. Using reference TRBV19 and TRBJ1-5 for the parts outside the CDR3, the full variable domain is DGGITQSPKYLFRKEGQNVTLSCEQNLNHDAMYWYRQDPGQGLRLIYYSQIVNDFQKGDIAEGYSVSREKKESFPLTVTSAQKNPTAFYLCASSLGTERYQPQHFGDGTRLSIL.

This chain joins TRBV4-2 and TRBJ2-1; D is possibly TRBD2 (5 bases). Trimming left V 0 bases short and J 7 bases short, with 13 bases between. CDR1 is LGHNA and CDR2 is YNFKEQ in the germline V gene. There are 15 residues in the CDR3. CDR3 bases: TGTGCCAGCAGCCAAGAACTAGGATATGGAAATGAGCAGTTCTTC. The encoded protein is CASSQELGYGNEQFF.